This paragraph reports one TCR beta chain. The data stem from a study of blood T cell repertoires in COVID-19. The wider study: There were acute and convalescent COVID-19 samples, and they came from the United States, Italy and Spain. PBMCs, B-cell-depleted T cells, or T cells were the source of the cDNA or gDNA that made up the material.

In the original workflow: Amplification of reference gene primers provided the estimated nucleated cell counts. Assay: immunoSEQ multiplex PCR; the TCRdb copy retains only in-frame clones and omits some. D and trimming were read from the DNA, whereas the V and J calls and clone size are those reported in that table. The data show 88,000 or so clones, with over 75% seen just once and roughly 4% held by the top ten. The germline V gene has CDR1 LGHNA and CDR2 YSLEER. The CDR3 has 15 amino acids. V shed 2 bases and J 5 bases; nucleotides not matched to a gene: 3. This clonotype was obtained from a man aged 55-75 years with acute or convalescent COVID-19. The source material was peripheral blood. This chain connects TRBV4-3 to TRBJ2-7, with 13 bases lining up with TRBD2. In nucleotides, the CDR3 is TGCGCCAGCAGCCAAAGGACTAGCGGGGGTAACGAGCAGTACTTC. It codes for CASSQRTSGGNEQYF.